A selection of T cell receptor beta chains follows, all from one sample in a study of blood T cell repertoires in COVID-19. Libraries were prepared by immunoSEQ multiplex PCR; TCRdb keeps only in-frame clonotypes and omits some of them. In the table there are about 160,000 clones, roughly 86% of which are singletons. The sequenced material came from peripheral blood. These receptors all stem from a man aged 50 to 59 with active or convalescent COVID-19. Each CDR3 is given with its conserved first and last residue. The D gene is left open where the match is weak. Where a row states a size, it is once, few, many or the class of an expanded clone; other rows omit it.

V gene,D gene,clone size,J gene,CDR3 protein,CDR3 DNA
TRBV9,TRBD1,NA,TRBJ1-6,CASSPRDSYSPLHF,TGTGCCAGCAGCCCTAGGGACAGTTATTCACCCCTCCACTTT
TRBV24-1,TRBD1,once,TRBJ1-5,CATSASRQGSNQPQHF,TGTGCCACCAGTGCCTCCCGACAGGGGAGCAATCAGCCCCAGCATTTT
TRBV6-2/TRBV6-3,NA,NA,TRBJ1-5,CASSSGEPQHF,TGTGCCAGCAGTTCGGGGGAGCCCCAGCATTTT
TRBV29-1,TRBD2,NA,TRBJ2-3,CSLLGTSVSDTQYF,TGCAGCCTGCTGGGGACTAGTGTGTCAGATACGCAGTATTTT
TRBV5-6,NA,few,TRBJ2-2,CASSFGQQKSTGELFF,TGTGCCAGCAGCTTCGGACAGCAAAAAAGTACCGGGGAGCTGTTTTTT
TRBV5-4,NA,NA,TRBJ2-3,CASSLASPGTDTQYF,TGTGCCAGCAGCTTGGCCTCCCCGGGCACAGATACGCAGTATTTT
TRBV28,NA,NA,TRBJ2-1,CASGGAGSYNEQFF,TGTGCCAGCGGGGGGGCTGGCTCCTACAATGAGCAGTTCTTC
TRBV5-1,NA,NA,TRBJ2-7,CASSLQASYEQYF,TGCGCCAGCAGCTTGCAGGCTTCCTACGAGCAGTACTTC
TRBV19,NA,once,TRBJ1-5,CASSRGGATVWPQHF,TGTGCCAGTAGTCGGGGAGGGGCCACCGTATGGCCCCAGCATTTT
TRBV11-3,TRBD2,NA,TRBJ2-5,CASSSLILAAGGPETQYF,TGTGCCAGCAGCTCCCTAATATTAGCAGCGGGAGGCCCGGAGACCCAGTACTTC
TRBV6-5,NA,NA,TRBJ1-6,CASREENGSPLHF,TGTGCCAGCAGGGAGGAAAACGGTTCACCCCTCCACTTT
TRBV30,TRBD2,NA,TRBJ2-3,CAWRYAGGTDTQYF,TGTGCCTGGAGATATGCGGGAGGCACAGATACGCAGTATTTT
TRBV10-3,NA,NA,TRBJ2-3,CAISDGTDTQYF,TGTGCCATCAGTGACGGCACAGATACGCAGTATTTT
TRBV20-1,NA,NA,TRBJ1-1,CSARNGVKAFF,TGCAGTGCTAGAAACGGGGTGAAAGCTTTCTTT
TRBV28,NA,NA,TRBJ2-3,CASRLLGDTQYF,TGTGCCAGCAGGCTCCTCGGAGATACGCAGTATTTT
TRBV4-3,TRBD2,NA,TRBJ2-7,CASSQASGTSSYEQYF,TGCGCCAGCAGCCAAGCTAGCGGGACGAGCTCCTACGAGCAGTACTTC
TRBV6-5,NA,NA,TRBJ2-5,CASSYGRLQETQYF,TGTGCCAGCAGTTACGGGCGATTACAAGAGACCCAGTACTTC
TRBV7-9,NA,NA,TRBJ1-5,CASSSLAGPRAFQPQHF,TGTGCCAGCAGCTCCCTGGCCGGGCCCAGGGCGTTTCAGCCCCAGCATTTT
TRBV7-2,TRBD1,NA,TRBJ2-7,CASSLPGDRPYEQYF,TGTGCCAGCAGCCTCCCTGGGGACAGGCCCTACGAGCAGTACTTC
TRBV6-5,TRBD1,NA,TRBJ1-2,CASSPTGENNYGYTF,TGTGCCAGCAGTCCGACAGGGGAAAATAACTATGGCTACACCTTC
TRBV3-1/TRBV3-2,TRBD1,NA,TRBJ1-2,CASSQEDRGGGYTF,TGTGCCAGCAGCCAAGAGGACAGGGGGGGTGGCTACACCTTC
TRBV10-3,TRBD1,few,TRBJ1-3,CAISEGTGELTLSGNTIYF,TGTGCCATCAGTGAAGGGACAGGCGAATTAACACTCTCTGGAAACACCATATATTTT
TRBV5-1,NA,NA,TRBJ1-5,CASSLETGPNQPQHF,TGCGCCAGCAGCTTGGAAACAGGGCCCAATCAGCCCCAGCATTTT
TRBV2,NA,NA,TRBJ1-1,CASSEALRGRGNTEAFF,TGTGCCAGCAGTGAAGCGCTTCGGGGCAGGGGGAACACTGAAGCTTTCTTT
TRBV7-9,NA,NA,TRBJ2-1,CASSLWGVNEQFF,TGTGCCAGCAGCTTATGGGGGGTAAATGAGCAGTTCTTC
TRBV18,NA,NA,TRBJ1-5,CASSPGGLQPQHF,TGTGCCAGCTCACCGGGGGGTTTGCAGCCCCAGCATTTT
TRBV24-1,TRBD2,NA,TRBJ2-3,CATSDWRGGTDTQYF,TGTGCCACCAGTGATTGGCGGGGGGGCACAGATACGCAGTATTTT
TRBV20-1,NA,NA,TRBJ1-2,CSASFGDSGYTF,TGCAGTGCTAGTTTCGGGGACTCTGGCTACACCTTC
TRBV4-3,NA,NA,TRBJ1-2,CASSQDLGPHKRYGYTF,TGCGCCAGCAGCCAAGATTTGGGGCCACATAAACGGTATGGCTACACCTTC
TRBV2,TRBD2,once,TRBJ2-1,CASSATLAVYNEQFF,TGTGCCAGCAGCGCTACACTAGCGGTCTACAATGAGCAGTTCTTC
TRBV14,TRBD1,NA,TRBJ2-3,CASSPRTGPVTDTQYF,TGTGCCAGCAGCCCCAGGACAGGGCCCGTCACAGATACGCAGTATTTT
TRBV18,TRBD1,NA,TRBJ1-5,CASSKDRGGQPQHF,TGTGCCAGCTCAAAAGACAGGGGTGGTCAGCCCCAGCATTTT
TRBV5-4,NA,once,TRBJ2-2,CASSLNPGAGFNTGELFF,TGTGCCAGCAGCTTAAATCCTGGGGCCGGTTTTAACACCGGGGAGCTGTTTTTT
TRBV28,NA,NA,TRBJ1-1,CASSVRNTEAFF,TGTGCCAGCAGTGTCCGGAACACTGAAGCTTTCTTT
TRBV19,NA,few,TRBJ1-3,CASSISGNSGNTIYF,TGTGCCAGTAGTATAAGTGGCAACTCTGGAAACACCATATATTTT
TRBV19,NA,once,TRBJ1-2,CASSTRTEVNGYTF,TGTGCCAGTAGTACGCGGACAGAAGTAAATGGCTACACCTTC
TRBV5-6,TRBD1,NA,TRBJ2-1,CASSLQGQGILNEQFF,TGTGCCAGCAGCCTACAGGGACAGGGGATTTTAAATGAGCAGTTCTTC
TRBV6-6,TRBD2,NA,TRBJ2-2,CASNPGGGTDTGELFF,TGTGCCAGCAACCCGGGGGGGGGTACCGACACCGGGGAGCTGTTTTTT
TRBV6-1,TRBD2,NA,TRBJ2-3,CASSEALAGGTDTQYF,TGTGCCAGCAGTGAAGCTCTAGCGGGAGGCACAGATACGCAGTATTTT
TRBV27,TRBD1,NA,TRBJ1-2,CASSPGGGIYGYTF,TGTGCCAGCAGTCCAGGGGGCGGCATATATGGCTACACCTTC
TRBV27,TRBD2,NA,TRBJ2-7,CASSSGTSGRINRYF,TGTGCCAGCAGTTCCGGGACTAGCGGGAGGATTAACAGGTACTTC
TRBV4-3,TRBD1,NA,TRBJ2-7,CASSQDTTGGLGEQYF,TGCGCCAGCAGCCAAGATACGACAGGGGGTCTTGGTGAGCAGTACTTC
TRBV27,TRBD1,NA,TRBJ2-3,CASSRRGQSTDTQYF,TGTGCCAGCAGTCGTCGGGGACAGAGCACAGATACGCAGTATTTT
TRBV7-9,NA,NA,TRBJ2-1,CASSSTRENSYNEQFF,TGTGCCAGCAGCTCTACTAGGGAAAACTCCTACAATGAGCAGTTCTTC
TRBV14,NA,NA,TRBJ1-6,CASSPPQPNSPLHF,TGTGCCAGCAGCCCCCCACAGCCTAATTCACCCCTCCACTTT
TRBV19,NA,NA,TRBJ2-7,CASSPSRAAEQYF,TGTGCCAGTAGTCCCAGCAGGGCGGCCGAGCAGTACTTC
TRBV24-1,NA,NA,TRBJ1-5,CATSGSARGSDQPQHF,TGTGCCACCAGTGGCTCTGCCAGGGGAAGTGATCAGCCCCAGCATTTT
TRBV5-8,NA,NA,TRBJ2-5,CASSLGIRAQETQYF,TGTGCCAGCAGCTTGGGGATCAGGGCCCAAGAGACCCAGTACTTC
TRBV6-5,TRBD1,NA,TRBJ2-7,CASSSPGTGDYEQYF,TGTGCCAGCAGTTCTCCCGGGACAGGGGACTACGAGCAGTACTTC
TRBV9,TRBD2,NA,TRBJ2-1,CASSVLSSGGYNEQFF,TGTGCCAGCAGCGTCCTATCTAGCGGAGGCTACAATGAGCAGTTCTTC
TRBV7-9,TRBD1,few,TRBJ1-2,CASSLTGLGFYGYTF,TGTGCCAGCAGCTTGACAGGGTTGGGATTCTATGGCTACACCTTC
TRBV9,TRBD2,NA,TRBJ2-3,CASSGTSGSTDTQYF,TGTGCCAGCAGCGGGACTAGCGGGAGCACAGATACGCAGTATTTT
TRBV19,TRBD2,NA,TRBJ2-1,CASSIFPSGSSYNEQFF,TGTGCCAGTAGTATATTCCCTAGCGGGAGCTCCTACAATGAGCAGTTCTTC